This TCR beta chain emerged from a study of blood T cell repertoires in COVID-19. Study-level background: Acute-phase and convalescent COVID-19 samples originated in the United States, Italy and Spain. T cells, B-cell-depleted T cells, or PBMCs provided the cDNA or gDNA that served as material.

This table comes from immunoSEQ multiplex PCR, and its TCRdb copy is limited to in-frame clones, with some not included. The sample lists approximately 89,000 clones, 90% to 95% seen once, with around 4.7% in the top ten. V trimming: 0 bases; J trimming: 2 bases; junction bases outside the gene matches: 7. CDR3 length equals 16 residues. Looked up from germline, CDR1 is MNHEY and CDR2 is SVGEGT. The chain carries TRBV6-2 or TRBV6-3 and TRBJ2-7, with TRBD1 identical over 7 bases. The sample comprised peripheral blood. The TCR originated in a human donor with active COVID-19. The donor label of this sample is uncertain. The CDR3 DNA is TGTGCCAGCAGTTACTCGAAGGGGACAGTGACCTACGAGCAGTACTTC. This translates into CASSYSKGTVTYEQYF.